The 27 T cell receptor beta chains listed next were all sequenced from one sample in a study of shared clonotypes between healthy human individuals. TCRdb's copy holds only in-frame clones and misses some; the assay was immunoSEQ multiplex PCR. The data show some 500,000 clones, with over 60% seen just once and around 12% held by the top ten. Sequencing input: PBMCs. These receptors originate from a woman between 40 and 55 years old in good health. Some clones in this sample may be carry-over from other donors' samples.

This clone was picked up one time. The rearrangement joins TRBV28 to TRBJ1-3; weak D call: TRBD1 (5 bases). The CDR3 is made up of 14 amino acids. V lost 3 bases and J lost 3, with 9 bases in between. Germline V gene lookup returns CDR1 MDHEN and CDR2 SYDVKM. Here the CDR3 reads CASSFRQGGNTIYF. CDR3 bases: TGTGCCAGCAGTTTCAGGCAGGGTGGAAACACCATATATTTT.

The chain recombines TRBV5-1 with TRBJ2-6; D gene unclear. The CDR3 runs 16 residues. V was shortened by 0 bases and J by 0 bases, with 7 bases between the two germline ends. Germline V gives CDR1 SGHRS, CDR2 YFSETQ. CDR3 sequence: CASSLAGVSGANVLTF. The CDR3 DNA sequence: TGCGCCAGCAGCTTGGCCGGAGTCTCTGGGGCCAACGTCCTGACTTTC.

This rearrangement joins TRBV13 to TRBJ2-2; possible D gene TRBD2, 5 bases. This CDR3 is 13 amino acids long. The germline V gene has CDR1 PRHDT and CDR2 FYEKMQ (reference sequence). V was shortened by 2 bases and J by 4 bases, with 5 bases between the two germline ends. The CDR3 protein is CASSLRGTGELFF. In DNA, the CDR3 is TGTGCCAGCAGCTTACGGGGCACCGGGGAGCTGTTTTTT.

The genes are TRBV7-8 and TRBJ1-1; TRBD1 might be the D (6 bases). Germline V gives CDR1 SGHVS, CDR2 FQNEAQ. V lost 3 bases and J lost 0, with 23 bases in between. The length of the CDR3 is 19 residues. The CDR3 nucleotides are TGTGCCAGCAGCTTCCGGGGGGCAAGTACGACAGACATGAACACTGAAGCTTTCTTT. Its translation: CASSFRGASTTDMNTEAFF.

The V gene is TRBV10-3, the J gene TRBJ2-7; 8 positions match TRBD1. CDR3 length equals 14 residues. Germline-derived CDR1 and CDR2 are ENHRY and SYGVKD. J was trimmed by 4 bases and V by 6 bases; bases with no gene match: 8. The CDR3 here is CAISGTGETYEQYF. The CDR3 bases are TGTGCCATCAGCGGGACAGGAGAGACTTACGAGCAGTACTTC.

This chain joins TRBV28 and TRBJ2-3; 14 bases fit TRBD2. The V segment lost 6 bases and the J segment 4 bases; nucleotides outside the gene matches: 3. Germline CDR1 and CDR2: MDHEN and SYDVKM. The CDR3 loop spans 15 amino acids. In DNA form, the CDR3 reads TGTGCCAGCAGCCCGGGACTAGCGGGAGCAGATACGCAGTATTTT. It translates to CASSPGLAGADTQYF. The variable domain in full, completed from reference TRBV28 and TRBJ2-3, reads DVKVTQSSRYLVKRTGEKVFLECVQDMDHENMFWYRQDPGLGLRLIYFSYDVKMKEKGDIPEGYSVSREKKERFSLILESASTNQTSMYLCASSPGLAGADTQYFGPGTRLTVL.

This chain connects TRBV7-9 to TRBJ2-5; D call uncertain. The length of the CDR3 is 11 residues. The ends were cut back, 2 bases at V and 10 bases at J, with 8 bases in the middle. The germline CDR1 and CDR2 sequences are SEHNR and FQNEAQ (reference sequence). The CDR3 DNA reads TGTGCCAGCAGCTTATCTTCTGACCAGTACTTC. Protein product: CASSLSSDQYF.

The count of this clone is one. The J gene is TRBJ1-1, the V gene TRBV19; the D gene is possibly TRBD1 (5 bases). Germline CDR1 is LNHDA and CDR2 is SQIVND (reference sequence). Trimming removed 5 bases at V and 1 base at J, with 11 bases between. The CDR3 contains 14 residues. In DNA, the CDR3 is TGTGCCAGTAGTTGGGGACGGGCGAACACTGAAGCTTTCTTT. Translating it yields CASSWGRANTEAFF.

In this sample, this clone turned up a few times. This chain uses TRBV7-3 with TRBJ2-2; D not certain. Trimming removed 5 bases from V and 2 bases from J, with 3 bases in between. Germline V gene lookup returns CDR1 SGHTA and CDR2 FQGTGA. CDR3 size: 12 residues. CDR3 loop: CASSHNTGELFF. In nucleotides, the CDR3 is TGTGCCAGCAGCCATAACACCGGGGAGCTGTTTTTT.

This rearrangement joins TRBV19 to TRBJ1-5, with D possibly being TRBD1 (5 bases). Trimming left V 3 bases short and J 11 bases short, with 14 bases between. The length of the CDR3 is 13 residues. Germline CDR1 LNHDA, CDR2 SQIVND (reference sequence). CDR3 in DNA: TGTGCCAGTAGTATCGAGCGGGGGGAAGCCCAGCATTTT. Residues: CASSIERGEAQHF.

V usage is TRBV27 and J usage is TRBJ2-2; D uncertain. V was pared by 5 bases and J by 4 bases, with 8 bases between. This CDR3 is 13 amino acids long. Germline CDR1 and CDR2: MNHEY and SMNVEV (reference sequence). CDR3 nucleotides: TGTGCCAGCAGTCACGGCTCCACCGGGGAGCTGTTTTTT. The encoded protein is CASSHGSTGELFF.

The chain has TRBV5-8 and TRBJ1-5; no definite D call. Trimming pared 2 bases from V and 5 bases from J, leaving 8 bases between. The CDR3 runs 13 residues. Germline lookup yields CDR1 SGHTS and CDR2 YDEGEE. The CDR3 region has the DNA TGTGCCAGCAGCTTAAGAATGGATCAGCCCCAGCATTTT. It encodes CASSLRMDQPQHF.

This clone was counted only a few times. The chain joins TRBV19 to TRBJ1-1, with a weak D call TRBD1 (5 bases). Germline CDR1 is LNHDA and CDR2 is SQIVND (reference sequence). CDR3 size: 15 residues. Trimming pared 6 bases from V and 0 bases from J, leaving 14 bases between. DNA of the CDR3: TGTGCCAGTAGCACCATTGAGGACATGAACACTGAAGCTTTCTTT. It encodes CASSTIEDMNTEAFF.

On this clone: This same CDR3 is encoded by further DNA sequences in the sample. The chain links TRBV9 to TRBJ2-1; 10 bases line up with TRBD2. V lost 0 bases and J lost 7; bases outside the gene matches: 4. CDR3 size: 15 residues. CDR1 and CDR2 (germline): SGDLS, YYNGEE. For the CDR3, the DNA is TGTGCCAGCAGCGTAGGGACTAGCGGCAGTAATGAGCAGTTCTTC. Translation gives CASSVGTSGSNEQFF.

The chain combines TRBV5-4 with TRBJ2-1; 7 bases agree with TRBD2. This CDR3 is 15 amino acids long. CDR1 and CDR2 from the germline V gene are SGHNT and YYREEE (reference sequence). V was pared by 6 bases and J by 5 bases, with 11 bases of the junction left unmatched. The DNA of the CDR3 is TGTGCCAGCACCTGGGGGGGAGCAAGGGACAATGAGCAGTTCTTC. It specifies CASTWGGARDNEQFF.

This chain connects TRBV18 to TRBJ2-7; the match to TRBD2 covers 7 bases. Germline V lookup: CDR1 KGHSH, CDR2 LQKENI. V dropped 6 bases and J dropped 5; count of bases not matched to a gene: 7. The CDR3 is 13 residues long. This CDR3 reads CASSRGFRNEQYF. For the CDR3, the DNA is TGTGCCAGCTCGCGGGGGTTCCGGAACGAGCAGTACTTC.

Note on this clone: A much larger clone differs by one base, so this may be a read error. The rearrangement links TRBV30 to TRBJ2-7; 7 bases map to TRBD2. The CDR3 consists of 14 residues. Germline-derived CDR1 and CDR2 are GTSNPN and SVGIG (reference sequence). CDR3 residues: CAWSVPGGGYGQYF. DNA for the CDR3: TGTGCCTGGAGTGTACCCGGGGGAGGGTACGGGCAGTACTTC.

The rearrangement links TRBV7-9 to TRBJ2-7; TRBD2 matches at 9 bases. The V and J ends lost 1 base and 4 bases, in that order; junction bases with no gene match: 5. There are 15 residues in the CDR3. CDR1 is SEHNR and CDR2 is FQNEAQ in the germline V gene (reference sequence). CDR3: CASSLGAGGYYEQYF. The CDR3 nucleotides read TGTGCCAGCAGCTTAGGAGCGGGAGGTTATTACGAGCAGTACTTC.

Only a few counts were recorded for this clone. This chain connects TRBV4-2 to TRBJ2-1; TRBD2 matches 16 bases. The CDR3 totals 15 residues. J was trimmed by 14 bases and V by 0 bases; bases with no gene match: 4. The germline V gene has CDR1 LGHNA and CDR2 YNFKEQ. CDR3 nucleotide sequence: TGTGCCAGCAGCCAAGATCCCGGGACTAGCGGGAGGGAGTTCTTC. Residues: CASSQDPGTSGREFF.

This clone was recorded once. With a far larger clone one base away, a read error is the likely cause. This chain connects TRBV4-2 to TRBJ2-6; D is perhaps TRBD2 (5 bases). Per the germline V gene, CDR1 is LGHNA and CDR2 is YNFKEQ. The CDR3 contains 16 residues. The DNA for the CDR3 is TGTGCCGGCAGCCAAGATCTAGGGAGCGGGGCCAACGTCCTGACTTTC. Its translation is CAGSQDLGSGANVLTF.

With respect to this clone: A read error is the likely source, as a far larger clone sits one nucleotide away. The chain has TRBV5-4 and TRBJ2-5; 7 positions agree with TRBD1. There are 16 residues in the CDR3. The germline V gene has CDR1 SGHNT and CDR2 YYREEE (reference sequence). CDR3: CVSSLGGQASWETQYF. The CDR3 nucleotides read TGTGTCAGCAGCCTCGGCGGACAGGCTTCGTGGGAGACCCAGTACTTC.

A few counts support this clone. V and J are TRBV28 and TRBJ2-2; D is uncertain. Germline CDR1 reads MDHEN; CDR2 reads SYDVKM. V was pared by 2 bases and J by 0 bases, with 4 bases between. CDR3 length: 14 residues. In DNA form, the CDR3 reads TGTGCCAGCAGTTTAGTTGCGAACACCGGGGAGCTGTTTTTT. It codes for CASSLVANTGELFF.

This clone was recorded a few times. The V gene is TRBV9, the J gene TRBJ2-5; 8 nucleotides agree with TRBD2. The trim removed 3 bases at V and 5 bases at J, leaving 6 bases unmatched. Germline assignment: CDR1 SGDLS and CDR2 YYNGEE. This CDR3 contains 14 residues. CDR3 DNA: TGTGCCAGCAGCGAAAGCGGGAGTCTTGAGACCCAGTACTTC. This encodes CASSESGSLETQYF.

This clone was counted only a few times. The chain recombines TRBV29-1 with TRBJ2-5; D remains ambiguous. Germline-derived CDR1 and CDR2 are SQVTM and ANQGSEA. Trimming took off 1 base at V and 7 bases at J, with 19 bases between the two ends. The CDR3 loop spans 15 amino acids. In DNA form, the CDR3 reads TGCAGCGTTGAAGGACCGACCCGGGTTCGCGGGACCCAGTACTTC. This codes for CSVEGPTRVRGTQYF.

This clone showed up many times. The J gene is TRBJ2-2, the V gene TRBV28; either TRBD1 or TRBD2 may fit D (6 bases each). The CDR3 is made up of 12 amino acids. V was trimmed by 6 bases and J by 9 bases, leaving 11 bases between them. Germline CDR1 and CDR2: MDHEN and SYDVKM. The CDR3 DNA reads TGTGCCAGCAGCCGTCGGGGGCGGGAGCTGTTTTTT. This sequence encodes CASSRRGRELFF.

The sample holds many counts of this clone. CDR3 DNA: TGTGCCAGCGGGGCTTACGGGACCCAGTACTTC. Its translation is CASGAYGTQYF. This chain links TRBV6-5 with TRBJ2-5; D perhaps matches TRBD1 (5 bases). Germline V gene sequence: CDR1 MNHEY, CDR2 SVGAGI. V gave up 8 bases and J gave up 7 bases, with 11 bases separating them. The CDR3 extends over 11 amino acids.

This clone turned up a few times. The genes are TRBV10-3 and TRBJ2-7; 9 nucleotides align to TRBD2. V gave up 5 bases and J gave up 4 bases; unmatched junction bases: 12. CDR3 size: 16 residues. Germline CDR1 reads ENHRY; CDR2 reads SYGVKD. Here the CDR3 reads CAISPPESSGTYEQYF. In DNA form, the CDR3 reads TGTGCCATCAGTCCCCCCGAGTCTAGCGGGACTTACGAGCAGTACTTC.